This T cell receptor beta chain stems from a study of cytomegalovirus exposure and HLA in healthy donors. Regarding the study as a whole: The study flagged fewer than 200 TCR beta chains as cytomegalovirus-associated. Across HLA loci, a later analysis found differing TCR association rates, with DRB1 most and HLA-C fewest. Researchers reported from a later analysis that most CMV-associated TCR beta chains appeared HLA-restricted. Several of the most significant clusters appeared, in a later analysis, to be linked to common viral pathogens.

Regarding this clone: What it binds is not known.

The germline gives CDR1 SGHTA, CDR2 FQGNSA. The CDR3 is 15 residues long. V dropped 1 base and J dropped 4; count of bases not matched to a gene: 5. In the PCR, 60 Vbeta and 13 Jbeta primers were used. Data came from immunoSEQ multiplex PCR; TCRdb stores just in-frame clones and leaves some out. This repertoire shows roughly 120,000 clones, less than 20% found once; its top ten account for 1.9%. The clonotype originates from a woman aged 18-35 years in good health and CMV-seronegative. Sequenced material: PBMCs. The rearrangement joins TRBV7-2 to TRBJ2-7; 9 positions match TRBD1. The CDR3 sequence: CASSLGSGQGYEQYF. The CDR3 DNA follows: TGTGCCAGCAGCTTAGGTTCGGGACAGGGTTACGAGCAGTACTTC.